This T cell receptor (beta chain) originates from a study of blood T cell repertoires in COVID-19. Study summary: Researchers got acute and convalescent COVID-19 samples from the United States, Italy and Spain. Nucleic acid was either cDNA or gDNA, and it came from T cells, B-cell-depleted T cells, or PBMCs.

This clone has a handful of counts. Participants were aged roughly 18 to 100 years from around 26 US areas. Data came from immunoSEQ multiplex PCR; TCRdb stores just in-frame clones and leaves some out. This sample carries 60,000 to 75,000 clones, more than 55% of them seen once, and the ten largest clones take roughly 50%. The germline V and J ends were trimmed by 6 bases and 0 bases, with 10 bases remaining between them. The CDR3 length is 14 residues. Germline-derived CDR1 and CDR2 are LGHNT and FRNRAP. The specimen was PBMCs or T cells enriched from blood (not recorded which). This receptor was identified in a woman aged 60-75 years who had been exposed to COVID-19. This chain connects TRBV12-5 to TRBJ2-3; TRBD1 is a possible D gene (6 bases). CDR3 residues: CASGWGPSTDTQYF. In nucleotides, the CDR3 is TGTGCTAGTGGATGGGGGCCTAGCACAGATACGCAGTATTTT.